Presented here are 14 T cell receptor beta chains from one specimen sequenced in a study of blood T cell repertoires in COVID-19. Using immunoSEQ multiplex PCR, the repertoire was profiled, and TCRdb retains in-frame clones only, with some absent. The data show about 72,000 clones, 85% to 90% seen once. The sample taken for sequencing was peripheral blood. Receptor source: a woman aged 80 or older with active or convalescent COVID-19.

This sequence joins TRBV29-1 and TRBJ2-3; 7 nucleotides line up with TRBD1. CDR3 length: 14 amino acids. After removal of 6 bases from V and 2 bases from J, the junction contained 8 bases not matched to a gene. The germline V gene has CDR1 SQVTM and CDR2 ANQGSEA. CDR3 protein: CSVKDRSSTDTQYF. The CDR3, as DNA: TGCAGCGTCAAGGACAGGTCCTCCACAGATACGCAGTATTTT.

The CDR3 region is CASSALAGVITGELFF. CDR3 in DNA: TGTGCCAGCAGCGCTCTAGCGGGGGTGATCACCGGGGAGCTGTTTTTT. The J gene is TRBJ2-2, the V gene TRBV9, with 10 positions matching TRBD2. The length of the CDR3 is 16 residues. The germline V gene has CDR1 SGDLS and CDR2 YYNGEE. The V segment lost 3 bases and the J segment 4 bases; nucleotides outside the gene matches: 6.

This rearrangement joins TRBV30 to TRBJ2-7; D remains ambiguous. The CDR3 totals 12 residues. Between the trimmed V and J ends, which lost 6 bases and 3 bases, there was a span of 12 bases. The germline gives CDR1 GTSNPN, CDR2 SVGIG (reference sequence). CDR3 DNA sequence: TGTGCCTGTCAACATCCAATCTACGAGCAGTACTTC. Its protein product is CACQHPIYEQYF.

The rearrangement uses TRBV9 and TRBJ1-2; 7 nucleotides align to TRBD1. The CDR3 runs 13 residues. V shed 5 bases and J 5 bases; nucleotides not matched to a gene: 6. Germline lookup yields CDR1 SGDLS and CDR2 YYNGEE. The CDR3 bases are TGTGCCAGCAGAGCGGAGGGGGCATATGGCTACACCTTC. Its translation: CASRAEGAYGYTF.

V usage is TRBV27 and J usage is TRBJ2-4, with D possibly matching TRBD2 (5 bases). V was clipped by 8 bases and J by 8 bases, with 13 bases between them. CDR3 length equals 12 residues. CDR1 and CDR2 (germline): MNHEY, SMNVEV (reference sequence). This chain's CDR3 is CASRRAGDIQYF. CDR3 sequence (DNA): TGTGCCAGCCGGCGGGCTGGGGACATTCAGTACTTC.

The chain links TRBV29-1 to TRBJ1-3, with 9 bases identical to TRBD1. The V segment lost 5 bases and the J segment 0 bases; nucleotides outside the gene matches: 8. The germline CDR1 and CDR2 sequences are SQVTM and ANQGSEA. CDR3 length: 16 residues. CDR3 sequence (DNA): TGCAGCGTTACCCAGGGGACAGGGAGCTCTGGAAACACCATATATTTT. Its translation is CSVTQGTGSSGNTIYF.

The rearrangement links TRBV2 to TRBJ1-5, with D unresolved. Germline assignment: CDR1 SNHLY and CDR2 FYNNEI. V was cut by 7 bases and J by 3 bases, with 13 bases left in between. The CDR3 totals 14 residues. The CDR3, as DNA: TGTGCCAGCAACAAACAGAACTCCAATCAGCCCCAGCATTTT. As protein: CASNKQNSNQPQHF.

This clone was seen a handful of times. The chain joins TRBV5-6 to TRBJ1-2, with TRBD1 as a possible D gene (6 bases). Germline CDR1 SGHDT, CDR2 YYEEEE. Trimming left V 4 bases short and J 8 bases short, with 21 bases between. This CDR3 region has 15 residues. CDR3 region: CASSGEAHRVEGYTF. The CDR3 DNA sequence: TGTGCCAGCAGCGGGGAAGCACACAGGGTTGAGGGCTACACCTTC.

The J gene is TRBJ2-5, the V gene TRBV7-2; 11 bases are shared with TRBD2. After removal of 2 bases from V and 9 bases from J, the junction contained 11 bases not matched to a gene. This CDR3 region has 16 residues. Germline-derived CDR1 and CDR2 are SGHTA and FQGNSA. CDR3 nucleotides: TGTGCCAGCAGCTTAAATAGCGGGGGGGTCCGAGCGCCCCAGTACTTC. It encodes CASSLNSGGVRAPQYF.

This chain links TRBV5-1 with TRBJ1-4, with TRBD1 matching over 8 bases. V shed 0 bases and J 8 bases; nucleotides not matched to a gene: 3. The CDR3 extends over 14 amino acids. From germline, CDR1 is SGHRS and CDR2 YFSETQ. This chain's CDR3 is CASSLGTGKEKLFF. CDR3 sequence (DNA): TGCGCCAGCAGCTTGGGGACAGGGAAGGAAAAACTGTTTTTT.

The chain couples TRBV4-2 to TRBJ1-3; D ambiguous. Germline-derived CDR1 and CDR2 are LGHNA and YNFKEQ. The CDR3 has 15 amino acids. V was pared by 1 base and J by 0 bases, with 7 bases between. The CDR3 sequence: CASSQGTHSGNTIYF. Written as DNA, the CDR3 is TGTGCCAGCAGCCAAGGTACTCACTCTGGAAACACCATATATTTT.

V usage is TRBV6-2 or TRBV6-3 and J usage is TRBJ1-2; D remains unclear. CDR3 size: 13 residues. The V end lost 4 bases, the J end lost 14 bases, and 20 bases lay between the germline ends. Per the germline V gene, CDR1 is MNHEY and CDR2 is SVGEGT. CDR3 protein: CASSSQVTDTLTF. The CDR3 DNA reads as TGTGCCAGCAGTTCCCAGGTGACGGATACCCTAACCTTC.

The J gene is TRBJ2-3, the V gene TRBV5-1, with 9 bases aligning to TRBD1. The CDR3 is made up of 14 amino acids. Trimming removed 0 bases from V and 6 bases from J; junction bases left unmatched: 2. In germline, CDR1 is SGHRS, CDR2 YFSETQ. The CDR3 sequence is CASSLVGQGDTQYF. CDR3 sequence (DNA): TGCGCCAGCAGCTTGGTTGGACAGGGGGATACGCAGTATTTT. Based on the CDR3 plus reference TRBV5-1 and TRBJ2-3, the full variable domain is KAGVTQTPRYLIKTRGQQVTLSCSPISGHRSVSWYQQTPGQGLQFLFEYFSETQRNKGNFPGRFSGRQFSNSRSEMNVSTLELGDSALYLCASSLVGQGDTQYFGPGTRLTVL.

This rearrangement joins TRBV29-1 to TRBJ2-6; possibly TRBD2 for D (6 bases). CDR3 length equals 14 residues. V lost 4 bases, J lost 4 bases, and 11 bases lay in between. CDR1 SQVTM and CDR2 ANQGSEA come from the germline V gene. In DNA, the CDR3 is TGCAGCGTTGTGAGGGAGGCCGGGGCCAACGTCCTGACTTTC. Residues: CSVVREAGANVLTF. The entire variable domain, with the rest obtained from reference TRBV29-1 and TRBJ2-6, is as follows: SAVISQKPSRDICQRGTSLTIQCQVDSQVTMMFWYRQQPGQSLTLIATANQGSEATYESGFVIDKFPISRPNLTFSTLTVSNMSPEDSSIYLCSVVREAGANVLTFGAGSRLTVL.